This T cell receptor beta chain stems from a study of blood T cell repertoires in COVID-19. Methods used by the authors: Reference gene primers were amplified, and this amplification served to estimate nucleated cell counts. Profiled with immunoSEQ multiplex PCR; TCRdb holds only in-frame clones, not every one. The DNA was the basis for D and trimming; V, J and clone size are from that table. This sample yields tens of thousands of clones, of which about 87% are seen a single time; less than 5.5% belongs to the top ten. V lost 6 bases and J lost 3; bases outside the gene matches: 5. CDR1 MDHEN and CDR2 SYDVKM come from the germline V gene. The CDR3 contains 14 residues.

This receptor was taken from a human donor in a cohort sampled during active COVID-19. The J gene is TRBJ2-7, the V gene TRBV28; TRBD2 agrees at 10 bases. The sample taken for sequencing was peripheral blood. CDR3: CASRTGLASYEQYF. CDR3 coding DNA: TGTGCCAGCAGAACGGGACTAGCGAGCTACGAGCAGTACTTC. The full variable domain, its missing parts supplied by reference TRBV28 and TRBJ2-7, is DVKVTQSSRYLVKRTGEKVFLECVQDMDHENMFWYRQDPGLGLRLIYFSYDVKMKEKGDIPEGYSVSREKKERFSLILESASTNQTSMYLCASRTGLASYEQYFGPGTRLTVT.